This TCR beta chain is drawn from a study of blood T cell repertoires in COVID-19. The wider study: Donors in the United States, Italy and Spain gave samples during acute or convalescent COVID-19. T cells, B-cell-depleted T cells, or PBMCs supplied cDNA or gDNA.

Original analysis: Nucleated cell number was recorded as an estimate derived from reference gene primer amplification. TCRdb keeps only in-frame clones here, not all; method: immunoSEQ multiplex PCR. The V and J calls and clone size were taken over from that table, and D and trimming were inferred from the DNA. Of around 53,000 clones in the sample, approximately 88% were seen once. V was shortened by 2 bases and J by 4 bases, with 14 bases between the two germline ends. The CDR3 extends over 15 amino acids. Per germline, CDR1 KGHSH and CDR2 LQKENI. This sequence originates from a man aged 70 or older with active COVID-19. Sequenced material: peripheral blood. The chain recombines TRBV18 with TRBJ2-5; D is perhaps TRBD1 (7 bases). The CDR3, as DNA: TGTGCCAGCTCACCATCCGGCAGGGGGGCAGAGACCCAGTACTTC. Translation: CASSPSGRGAETQYF.